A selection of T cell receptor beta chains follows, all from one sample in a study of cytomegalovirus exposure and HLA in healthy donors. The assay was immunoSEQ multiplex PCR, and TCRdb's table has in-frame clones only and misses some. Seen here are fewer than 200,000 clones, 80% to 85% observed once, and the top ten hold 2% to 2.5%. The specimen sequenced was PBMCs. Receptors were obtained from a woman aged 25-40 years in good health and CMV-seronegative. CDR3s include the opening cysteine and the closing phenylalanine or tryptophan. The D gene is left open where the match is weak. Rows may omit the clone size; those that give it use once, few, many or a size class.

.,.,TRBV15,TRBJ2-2,CATGGTNTGELFF,TGTGCCACCGGGGGCACGAACACCGGGGAGCTGTTTTTT
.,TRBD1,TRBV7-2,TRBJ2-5,CASSIDRDRGVETQYF,TGTGCCAGCAGCATTGATCGGGACAGGGGTGTGGAGACCCAGTACTTC
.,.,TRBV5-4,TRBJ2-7,CASEGGTKKGQGLVYEQYF,TGTGCCAGCGAGGGGGGGACTAAAAAAGGACAGGGTCTTGTCTACGAGCAGTACTTC
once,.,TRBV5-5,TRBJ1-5,CASSPSRGAIRGNQPQHF,TGTGCCAGCAGCCCCTCGCGGGGGGCTATACGGGGCAATCAGCCCCAGCATTTT
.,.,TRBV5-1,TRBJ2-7,CASSSPELAYEQYF,TGCGCCAGCAGCTCGCCGGAACTAGCCTACGAGCAGTACTTC
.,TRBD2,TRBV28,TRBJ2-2,CASTLVSSGGLTGELFF,TGTGCCAGCACCTTAGTTTCTTCGGGGGGATTGACCGGGGAGCTGTTTTTT
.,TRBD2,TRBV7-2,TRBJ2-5,CASSRGGAGETQYF,TGTGCCAGCAGCCGGGGAGGGGCGGGGGAGACCCAGTACTTC
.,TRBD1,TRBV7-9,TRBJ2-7,CASSLTGFEQYF,TGTGCCAGCAGCCTGACAGGGTTCGAGCAGTACTTC
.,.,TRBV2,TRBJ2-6,CASTDRRSGANVLTF,TGTGCCAGCACCGACCGGAGGTCTGGGGCCAACGTCCTGACTTTC
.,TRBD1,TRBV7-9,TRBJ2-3,CASSTLGQDSSSTDTQYF,TGTGCCAGCAGCACCCTAGGACAGGACTCTTCTAGCACAGATACGCAGTATTTT
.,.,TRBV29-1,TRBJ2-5,CSVQTRVGETQYF,TGCAGCGTTCAGACTAGGGTTGGGGAGACCCAGTACTTC
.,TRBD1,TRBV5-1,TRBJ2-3,CASSLRQGSTDTQYF,TGCGCCAGCAGCTTGCGACAGGGAAGCACAGATACGCAGTATTTT
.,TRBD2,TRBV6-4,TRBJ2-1,CASSLAGGRYNEQFF,TGTGCCAGCAGCTTAGCGGGGGGGCGTTACAATGAGCAGTTCTTC
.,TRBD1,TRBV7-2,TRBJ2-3,CASSSGQGRDTQYF,TGTGCCAGCAGCTCCGGACAGGGTCGAGATACGCAGTATTTT
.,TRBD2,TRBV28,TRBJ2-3,CAHRASGGSTDTQYF,TGTGCCCACCGGGCTAGCGGAGGTAGCACAGATACGCAGTATTTT
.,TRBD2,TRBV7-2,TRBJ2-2,CASSLVVAGGAGELFF,TGTGCCAGCAGCTTAGTAGTAGCGGGAGGAGCCGGGGAGCTGTTTTTT
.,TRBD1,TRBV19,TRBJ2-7,CASSITTGLDYEQYF,TGTGCCAGTAGTATCACGACAGGGCTGGACTACGAGCAGTACTTC
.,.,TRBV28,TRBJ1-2,CASARGYGYTF,TGTGCCAGCGCTCGAGGCTATGGCTACACCTTC
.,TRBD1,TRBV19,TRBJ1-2,CASSPTGDYGYTF,TGTGCCAGTAGTCCTACAGGGGACTATGGCTACACCTTC
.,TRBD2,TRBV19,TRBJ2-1,CASSRTSGRVVDEQFF,TGTGCCAGTAGCCGGACTAGCGGGAGGGTGGTGGATGAGCAGTTCTTC
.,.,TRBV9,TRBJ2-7,CASSKGQGSSYEQYF,TGTGCCAGCAGCAAGGGCCAGGGGAGCTCCTACGAGCAGTACTTC
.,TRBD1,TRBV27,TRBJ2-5,CASSFSGQGRRETQYF,TGTGCCAGCAGTTTCTCCGGACAGGGGAGAAGGGAGACCCAGTACTTC
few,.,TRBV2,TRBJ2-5,CASDGGLKETQYF,TGTGCCAGCGACGGGGGGCTCAAAGAGACCCAGTACTTC
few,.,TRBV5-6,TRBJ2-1,CASSLWGDFYNEQFF,TGTGCCAGCAGCTTGTGGGGGGACTTCTACAATGAGCAGTTCTTC
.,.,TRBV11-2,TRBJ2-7,CASSSMGANAYEQYF,TGTGCCAGCAGCTCTATGGGGGCCAATGCCTACGAGCAGTACTTC
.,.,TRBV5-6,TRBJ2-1,CASRGDRRSYNEQFF,TGTGCCAGCAGAGGCGACAGACGCTCCTACAATGAGCAGTTCTTC
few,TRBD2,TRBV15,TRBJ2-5,CATSTKREGPETQYF,TGTGCCACCAGCACAAAGCGGGAGGGCCCGGAGACCCAGTACTTC
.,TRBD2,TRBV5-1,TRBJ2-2,CASSPAGANTGELFF,TGCGCCAGCAGCCCCGCGGGGGCGAACACCGGGGAGCTGTTTTTT
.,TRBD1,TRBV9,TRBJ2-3,CASSVQGADTQYF,TGTGCCAGCAGCGTACAGGGGGCAGATACGCAGTATTTT
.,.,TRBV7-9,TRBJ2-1,CASSLTTRYNEQFF,TGTGCCAGCAGCTTAACCACTAGATACAATGAGCAGTTCTTC
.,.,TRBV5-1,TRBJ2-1,CASSLAGGNEQFF,TGCGCCAGCAGCTTGGCCGGGGGTAATGAGCAGTTCTTC
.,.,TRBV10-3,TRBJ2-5,CAISAETGGLETQYF,TGTGCCATCAGTGCCGAGACAGGCGGGTTGGAGACCCAGTACTTC
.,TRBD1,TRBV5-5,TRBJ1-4,CASSLPAKQGPFEKLFF,TGTGCCAGCAGCCTACCGGCCAAACAGGGGCCGTTTGAAAAACTGTTTTTT
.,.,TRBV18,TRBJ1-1,CASSPGAPGLNTEAFF,TGTGCCAGCTCACCGGGGGCGCCGGGCCTGAACACTGAAGCTTTCTTT
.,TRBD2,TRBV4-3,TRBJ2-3,CASSQGLATDTQYF,TGCGCCAGCAGCCAGGGACTAGCCACAGATACGCAGTATTTT
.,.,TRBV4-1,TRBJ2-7,CASSHWSFGGEQYF,TGCGCCAGCAGCCACTGGTCCTTTGGGGGGGAGCAGTACTTC
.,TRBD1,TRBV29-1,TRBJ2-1,CSSPGQGFEQFF,TGCAGCTCCCCGGGACAGGGGTTTGAGCAGTTCTTC
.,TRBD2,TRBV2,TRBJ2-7,CASSEGGGQYYEQYF,TGTGCCAGCAGTGAAGGGGGAGGGCAGTACTACGAGCAGTACTTC
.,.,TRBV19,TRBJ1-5,CASSIIYSNQPQHF,TGTGCCAGTAGTATCATCTATAGCAATCAGCCCCAGCATTTT
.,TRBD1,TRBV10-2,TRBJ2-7,CASVDRGISYEQYF,TGCGCCAGCGTAGACAGGGGAATCTCCTACGAGCAGTACTTC
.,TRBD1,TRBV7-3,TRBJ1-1,CASSRDRGDTEAFF,TGTGCCAGCAGCAGAGACAGGGGGGACACTGAAGCTTTCTTT
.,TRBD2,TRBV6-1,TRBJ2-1,CASSEAVALGLAGQVEQFF,TGTGCCAGCAGTGAAGCAGTTGCTTTGGGACTAGCGGGACAAGTTGAGCAGTTCTTC
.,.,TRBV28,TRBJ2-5,CACMTQGSLETQYF,TGTGCCTGCATGACCCAGGGGTCTCTTGAGACCCAGTACTTC
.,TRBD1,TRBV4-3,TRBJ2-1,CASSQDRDRGHFSYNEQFF,TGCGCCAGCAGCCAAGATAGGGACAGGGGCCACTTCTCCTACAATGAGCAGTTCTTC
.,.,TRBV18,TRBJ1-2,CASSPDSNYGYTF,TGTGCCAGCTCACCAGACAGTAACTATGGCTACACCTTC
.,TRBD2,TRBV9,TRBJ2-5,CASSFSGIETQYF,TGTGCCAGCAGCTTTAGCGGGATAGAGACCCAGTACTTC
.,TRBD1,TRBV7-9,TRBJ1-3,CASSSDRVSGNTIYF,TGTGCCAGCAGCTCGGACAGGGTCTCTGGAAACACCATATATTTT
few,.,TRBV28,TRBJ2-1,CASSSPQGPREQFF,TGTGCCAGCAGTTCACCGCAGGGGCCAAGAGAGCAGTTCTTC
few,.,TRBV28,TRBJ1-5,CASSLPGGGQPQHF,TGTGCCAGCAGTTTGCCCGGGGGTGGACAGCCCCAGCATTTT
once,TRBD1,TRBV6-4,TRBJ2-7,CASSDPDRGLLYYEQYF,TGTGCCAGCAGTGACCCGGACAGGGGCCTCCTTTACTACGAGCAGTACTTC
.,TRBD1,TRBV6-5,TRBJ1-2,CASSYDRGLQGGYTF,TGTGCCAGCAGTTACGACAGGGGGCTTCAAGGCGGCTACACCTTC
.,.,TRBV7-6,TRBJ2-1,CASSLAFGEQFF,TGTGCCAGCAGCTTAGCGTTCGGGGAGCAGTTCTTC
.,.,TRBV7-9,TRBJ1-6,CASSLSAGLDSPLHF,TGTGCCAGCAGCTTAAGTGCAGGGTTGGATTCACCCCTCCACTTT
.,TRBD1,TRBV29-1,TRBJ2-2,CSVRTGKNTGELFF,TGCAGCGTTCGGACAGGGAAGAACACCGGGGAGCTGTTTTTT
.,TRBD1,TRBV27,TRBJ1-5,CASSHIPGTGTSNQPQHF,TGTGCCAGCAGTCATATCCCGGGGACAGGGACGAGCAATCAGCCCCAGCATTTT
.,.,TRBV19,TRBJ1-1,CASSIFNRVEAFF,TGTGCCAGTAGTATTTTCAACAGAGTAGAAGCTTTCTTT
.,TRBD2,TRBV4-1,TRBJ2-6,CASSQGGSGANVLTF,TGCGCCAGCAGCCAGGGGGGGTCTGGGGCCAACGTCCTGACTTTC
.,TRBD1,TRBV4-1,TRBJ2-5,CASSQARDSYQETQYF,TGCGCCAGCAGCCAAGCCCGGGACAGCTACCAAGAGACCCAGTACTTC
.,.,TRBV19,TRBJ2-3,CASRRGSTDTQYF,TGTGCCAGTAGGCGTGGGAGTACTGATACGCAGTATTTT
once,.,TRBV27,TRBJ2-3,CASSHRPAGTDTQYF,TGTGCCAGCAGTCATAGACCCGCGGGCACAGATACGCAGTATTTT